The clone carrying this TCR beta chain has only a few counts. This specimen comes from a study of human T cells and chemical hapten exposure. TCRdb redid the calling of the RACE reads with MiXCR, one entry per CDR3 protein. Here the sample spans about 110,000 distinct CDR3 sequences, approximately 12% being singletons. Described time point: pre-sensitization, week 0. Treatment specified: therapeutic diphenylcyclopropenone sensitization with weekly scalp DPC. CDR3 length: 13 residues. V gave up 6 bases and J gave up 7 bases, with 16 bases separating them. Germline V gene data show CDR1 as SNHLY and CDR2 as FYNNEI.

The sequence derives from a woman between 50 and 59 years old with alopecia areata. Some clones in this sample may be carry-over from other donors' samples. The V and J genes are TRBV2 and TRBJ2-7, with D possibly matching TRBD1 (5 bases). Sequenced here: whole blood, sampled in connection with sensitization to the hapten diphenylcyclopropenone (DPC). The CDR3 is CASSPNFSGEQYF. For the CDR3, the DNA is TGTGCCAGCAGCCCCAACTTCTCAGGGGAGCAGTACTTC.